This entry lists 30 T cell receptor beta chains sequenced from one sample in a study of T cells in Graves' hyperthyroidism and ophthalmopathy. The source material, RNA transcripts, was used to amplify TCR beta CDR3 regions. HTBI primers drove first-round RT-PCR of the TCR CDR3. TCRdb reprocessed the multiplex PCR reads via MiXCR and lists one record per CDR3 protein. The sample consists of a few hundred thousand distinct CDR3 sequences, roughly 14% of them appearing once. Material: blood. These receptors were obtained from a woman in her 30s with Graves' hyperthyroidism.

The V gene is TRBV4-1, the J gene TRBJ1-2; no firm D call. V lost 1 base to trimming and J lost 4 bases, with 19 bases between them. The germline V gene has CDR1 MGHRA and CDR2 YSYEKL. This CDR3 has 17 amino acids. In nucleotides, the CDR3 is TGCGCCAGCAGCCAAGGCCCCCCTGGACTTTTAGCCTATGGCTACACCTTC. Its protein is CASSQGPPGLLAYGYTF.

In its sample, this clonotype was seen a few times. Without the conserved terminal phenylalanine or tryptophan, this CDR3 likely stems from a read error. The genes are TRBV20-1 and TRBJ2-7, with unresolved D. V was pared by 0 bases and J by 4 bases, with 16 bases between. Per the germline V gene, CDR1 is DFQATT and CDR2 is SNEGSKA (reference sequence). The CDR3 is made up of 15 amino acids. The chain's CDR3 is CSARDSTRANYEQYL. The DNA for the CDR3 is TGCAGTGCTAGAGATAGTACAAGGGCGAATTACGAGCAGTACCTC.

This clonotype was counted a few times. V is TRBV6-1 and J is TRBJ2-3; D remains ambiguous. Germline V lookup: CDR1 MNHNS, CDR2 SASEGT. This CDR3 is built from 12 residues. Trimming left V 5 bases short and J 5 bases short, with 8 bases between. The CDR3 coding sequence is TGTGCCAGCAGTTCCGACGGAGATACGCAGTATTTT. This codes for CASSSDGDTQYF.

The chain recombines TRBV7-8 with TRBJ2-1; 9 positions match TRBD2. Germline loops: CDR1 SGHVS, CDR2 FQNEAQ. The CDR3 runs 19 residues. After removal of 1 base from V and 1 base from J, the junction contained 11 bases not matched to a gene. The CDR3 nucleotides are TGTGCCAGCAGCTTAGGGCGTCGACTAGCGGTCTCTTCCTACAATGAGCAGTTCTTC. This encodes CASSLGRRLAVSSYNEQFF.

J is TRBJ2-7 and V is TRBV29-1; D is uncertain. Trimming pared 7 bases from V and 5 bases from J, leaving 18 bases between. The CDR3 covers 13 residues. Germline loops: CDR1 SQVTM, CDR2 ANQGSEA. DNA of the CDR3: TGCAGCGGCGTTAGCCCCGGGTTTCACGAGCAGTACTTC. As protein: CSGVSPGFHEQYF.

V gene TRBV10-2 combines with J gene TRBJ1-2; D gene unclear. V lost 5 bases to trimming and J lost 4 bases, with 11 bases between them. The CDR3 covers 13 residues. Per the germline V gene, CDR1 is WSHSY and CDR2 is SAAADI. The CDR3 reads CASSLAEFYGYTF. The CDR3 region has the DNA TGCGCCAGCAGTTTAGCAGAATTCTATGGCTACACCTTC.

In this sample, this clonotype turned up many times. The gene calls are TRBV12-3 or TRBV12-4 and TRBJ2-7; TRBD1 matches 7 bases. J was trimmed by 6 bases and V by 5 bases; bases with no gene match: 10. The CDR3 runs to 14 residues. Here the CDR3 DNA reads TGTGCCAGCAGTCTATCTGACAGGGCATTCGAGCAGTACTTC. Translating gives CASSLSDRAFEQYF.

This clonotype was observed at least ten times. The genes are TRBV19 and TRBJ2-1, with D hard to call. This CDR3 comprises 16 residues. CDR1 LNHDA and CDR2 SQIVND come from the germline V gene (reference sequence). V shed 0 bases and J shed 2 bases, with 11 bases lying between them. The CDR3 DNA reads as TGTGCCAGTAGTATAGATGCGAAGGGCCCCTACAATGAGCAGTTCTTC. Protein: CASSIDAKGPYNEQFF.

About this clonotype: This may be a read error: a much more frequent sequence differs by one nucleotide. In DNA form, the CDR3 reads TGCAGTGCTAATGCGATAGCGGGACAAGAGACCCAGTACTTC. It codes for CSANAIAGQETQYF. The V call is TRBV20-1, the J call TRBJ2-5, with 8 nucleotides matching TRBD2. This CDR3 comprises 14 residues. Germline CDR1 reads DFQATT; CDR2 reads SNEGSKA (reference sequence). J was trimmed by 2 bases and V by 4 bases; bases with no gene match: 6.

In this sample, this clonotype turned up many times. The chain combines TRBV7-9 with TRBJ2-1; 11 nucleotides agree with TRBD2. The CDR3 covers 15 residues. With 10 bases clipped from V and 7 bases from J, the junction kept 12 bases outside the gene matches. Germline V lookup: CDR1 SEHNR, CDR2 FQNEAQ (reference sequence). The CDR3 loop is CATPRGTSGLNEQFF. In DNA, the CDR3 is TGTGCCACCCCTAGAGGGACTAGCGGCTTAAATGAGCAGTTCTTC.

Of note for this clonotype: A read error may be the cause here, since a much bigger clone is one base away. The chain has TRBV19 and TRBJ1-5, with D perhaps matching TRBD1 (5 bases). The CDR3 sequence is 15 residues long. The ends were cut back, 8 bases at V and 2 bases at J, with 16 bases in the middle. Looked up from germline, CDR1 is LNHDA and CDR2 is SQIVND (reference sequence). The CDR3 DNA follows: TGTGCCAGTGGTTATATGACAGTTGGCAATCAGCCCCAGCATTTT. It is translated as CASGYMTVGNQPQHF. The full variable domain, with the rest looked up from reference TRBV19 and TRBJ1-5, is DGGITQSPKYLFRKEGQNVTLSCEQNLNHDAMYWYRQDPGQGLRLIYYSQIVNDFQKGDIAEGYSVSREKKESFPLTVTSAQKNPTAFYLCASGYMTVGNQPQHFGDGTRLSIL.

This clonotype was observed a handful of times. The J gene is TRBJ2-7, the V gene TRBV3-1, with D perhaps matching TRBD2 (5 bases). The CDR3 sequence is 13 residues long. CDR1 and CDR2 (germline): LGHDT, YNNKEL (reference sequence). Trimming took off 4 bases at V and 7 bases at J, with 14 bases between the two ends. CDR3 loop: CASSPGLFLEQYF. CDR3 coding DNA: TGTGCCAGCAGCCCCGGACTGTTCCTTGAGCAGTACTTC.

This clonotype was seen only once. The CDR3 loop reads CASSPLPAGDTITDTQYF. As DNA, the CDR3 is TGTGCCAGCAGCCCCCTGCCAGCGGGAGATACCATTACAGATACGCAGTATTTT. The V gene is TRBV7-9, the J gene TRBJ2-3, with TRBD2 matching over 8 bases. The germline gives CDR1 SEHNR, CDR2 FQNEAQ (reference sequence). V shed 5 bases, J shed 3 bases, and the junction held 16 bases outside the gene matches. The CDR3 runs 18 residues.

The genes are TRBV10-3 and TRBJ2-7; no definite D call. V was pared by 2 bases and J by 2 bases, with 7 bases between. From germline, CDR1 is ENHRY and CDR2 SYGVKD. This CDR3 comprises 13 residues. The CDR3 DNA follows: TGTGCCATCAGTGAGGGTTTTCCCTACGAGCAGTACTTC. Its translation: CAISEGFPYEQYF.

This clonotype was observed a few times. This CDR3 fails to terminate in the conserved phenylalanine or tryptophan, so it likely reflects a read error. This sequence joins TRBV4-3 and TRBJ1-4; a possible D gene is TRBD1 (6 bases). The CDR3 is 17 residues long. The ends were cut back, 3 bases at V and 2 bases at J, with 16 bases in the middle. The germline V gene has CDR1 LGHNA and CDR2 YSLEER. The chain's CDR3 is CASSHPPRGQTNEKLFS. DNA for the CDR3: TGCGCCAGCAGCCACCCTCCCAGGGGTCAGACTAATGAAAAACTGTTTTCT.

This clonotype was seen at least ten times. This rearrangement joins TRBV6-1 to TRBJ2-1; 7 bases fit TRBD1. Germline CDR1 and CDR2: MNHNS and SASEGT. The CDR3 extends over 15 amino acids. V lost 4 bases and J lost 4; bases outside the gene matches: 7. The CDR3 here is CASSVRGQVYNEQFF. DNA of the CDR3: TGTGCCAGCAGTGTGCGAGGACAGGTTTACAATGAGCAGTTCTTC.

This clonotype was observed a few times. The chain links TRBV28 to TRBJ2-3; D assignment may be TRBD1 or TRBD2 (6 bases each). In germline, CDR1 is MDHEN, CDR2 SYDVKM. Trimming stripped 6 bases from V and 2 bases from J, with 18 bases between. The CDR3 extends over 16 amino acids. The CDR3 region has the DNA TGTGCCAGCAGCACAACCACTAGGGGGGTCACAGATACGCAGTATTTT. It codes for CASSTTTRGVTDTQYF. The whole variable domain, remainder taken from reference TRBV28 and TRBJ2-3, is DVKVTQSSRYLVKRTGEKVFLECVQDMDHENMFWYRQDPGLGLRLIYFSYDVKMKEKGDIPEGYSVSREKKERFSLILESASTNQTSMYLCASSTTTRGVTDTQYFGPGTRLTVL.

In this sample, this clonotype turned up many times. The chain couples TRBV2 to TRBJ2-1; a weak D match, TRBD2 (6 bases). CDR3 length: 15 residues. Germline V CDR1 and CDR2: SNHLY, FYNNEI. V lost 4 bases and J lost 5, with 15 bases in between. CDR3 sequence: CASSAPWTNHNEQFF. DNA for the CDR3: TGTGCCAGCAGTGCTCCGTGGACTAACCACAATGAGCAGTTCTTC.

Notes on this clonotype: This may come from a read error, since a much larger clone is one base off. DNA of the CDR3: TGTGCCAGCAGCGTCGGACAGGGGCGGTACAATGAGCAGTTCTTC. Translating it yields CASSVGQGRYNEQFF. The chain has TRBV3-1 and TRBJ2-1, with 9 positions matching TRBD1. Germline-derived CDR1 and CDR2 are LGHDT and YNNKEL (reference sequence). Germline trimming cut 5 bases from V and 4 bases from J; bases unmatched to any gene: 6. The CDR3 length is 15 residues.

This clonotype was seen repeatedly, ten times or more. The chain combines TRBV5-1 with TRBJ1-2; TRBD1 matches 8 bases. J was trimmed by 5 bases and V by 4 bases; bases with no gene match: 7. This CDR3 is built from 14 residues. Per the germline V gene, CDR1 is SGHRS and CDR2 is YFSETQ. CDR3 DNA sequence: TGCGCCAGCAGCCGGGACAGGCCTATTTATGGCTACACCTTC. It codes for CASSRDRPIYGYTF.

This clonotype was observed at least ten times. The chain carries TRBV28 and TRBJ2-2; a weak D match, TRBD1 (6 bases). Germline V CDR1 and CDR2: MDHEN, SYDVKM. Trimming shortened V by 3 bases and J by 1 base, and 12 bases separated the two germline ends. This CDR3 spans 16 amino acids. The CDR3, as DNA: TGTGCCAGCAGTTTCCCCGGACAGAAGAACACCGGGGAGCTGTTTTTT. Translated, it gives CASSFPGQKNTGELFF. Using reference TRBV28 and TRBJ2-2 for the parts outside the CDR3, the full variable domain is DVKVTQSSRYLVKRTGEKVFLECVQDMDHENMFWYRQDPGLGLRLIYFSYDVKMKEKGDIPEGYSVSREKKERFSLILESASTNQTSMYLCASSFPGQKNTGELFFGEGSRLTVL.

This clonotype has ten or more counts. The chain couples TRBV20-1 to TRBJ2-1, with D hard to call. CDR1 and CDR2 (germline): DFQATT, SNEGSKA (reference sequence). The CDR3 spans 14 residues. Trimming removed 5 bases from V and 6 bases from J, with 17 bases in between. The CDR3 loop is CSADDPLGSNEQFF. The CDR3 DNA is TGCAGTGCTGACGACCCCCTCGGGTCCAATGAGCAGTTCTTC.

The chain couples TRBV19 to TRBJ1-1; maybe TRBD1 (6 bases). Between the trimmed V and J ends, which lost 3 bases and 4 bases, there was a span of 12 bases. Looked up from germline, CDR1 is LNHDA and CDR2 is SQIVND (reference sequence). The length of the CDR3 is 14 residues. This CDR3 is CASSIGQGTTEAFF. The CDR3 bases are TGTGCCAGTAGTATTGGGCAGGGGACCACTGAAGCTTTCTTT.

The V call is TRBV7-3, the J call TRBJ2-1; 7 nucleotides match TRBD2. CDR1 SGHTA and CDR2 FQGTGA come from the germline V gene. The CDR3 is made up of 17 amino acids. V lost 5 bases to trimming and J lost 6 bases; unmatched junction nucleotides: 16. CDR3 sequence reads: CASSGKPLAGQRNEQFF. The CDR3, as DNA: TGTGCCAGCAGCGGAAAACCCTTAGCGGGTCAACGCAATGAGCAGTTCTTC.

This chain connects TRBV6-5 to TRBJ1-1; unclear D gene. Between the trimmed V and J ends, which lost 6 bases and 6 bases, there was a span of 11 bases. CDR3 length: 12 amino acids. Germline V gene data show CDR1 as MNHEY and CDR2 as SVGAGI. CDR3 sequence reads: CASSYSLAEAFF. For the CDR3, the DNA is TGTGCCAGCAGCTATTCCCTAGCTGAAGCTTTCTTT.

This clonotype appeared many times. The rearrangement links TRBV13 to TRBJ1-1; D perhaps matches TRBD1 (5 bases). CDR3 length: 15 residues. Per germline, CDR1 PRHDT and CDR2 FYEKMQ (reference sequence). The V end was cut by 4 bases, the J end by 6 bases, with 18 bases between. CDR3 residues: CASSWDLRLAPEAFF. The CDR3 DNA reads as TGTGCCAGCAGCTGGGACCTTAGACTTGCTCCTGAAGCTTTCTTT. Combining the CDR3 with reference TRBV13 and TRBJ1-1 gives the whole variable domain AAGVIQSPRHLIKEKRETATLKCYPIPRHDTVYWYQQGPGQDPQFLISFYEKMQSDKGSIPDRFSAQQFSDYHSELNMSSLELGDSALYFCASSWDLRLAPEAFFGQGTRLTVV.

The chain couples TRBV27 to TRBJ2-6; 7 bases align to TRBD1. Germline CDR1 and CDR2: MNHEY and SMNVEV (reference sequence). The junction had 5 bases not matched to a gene; V was cut back by 6 bases and J by 0 bases. The CDR3 sequence is 16 residues long. The CDR3 loop is CASRGQDFSGANVLTF. DNA for the CDR3: TGTGCCAGCAGAGGACAGGATTTCTCTGGGGCCAACGTCCTGACTTTC.

The chain combines TRBV7-9 with TRBJ2-7; 8 nucleotides align to TRBD1. Trimming cost V 8 bases and J 5 bases; bases outside gene matches: 14. This CDR3 is built from 15 residues. CDR1 and CDR2 from the germline V gene are SEHNR and FQNEAQ (reference sequence). The CDR3 sequence: CASGPPGQGWDEQYF. The CDR3 DNA reads TGTGCCAGCGGACCTCCCGGACAGGGTTGGGACGAGCAGTACTTC.

A few counts support this clonotype. The chain combines TRBV4-1 with TRBJ1-2, with D hard to call. The CDR3 extends over 14 amino acids. Germline V gene sequence: CDR1 MGHRA, CDR2 YSYEKL. Trimming removed 3 bases from V and 0 bases from J, with 8 bases in between. The CDR3 DNA follows: TGCGCCAGCAGCCATGGGCCCACTAACTATGGCTACACCTTC. Translated, it gives CASSHGPTNYGYTF.

This clonotype came up many times. The V gene is TRBV18, the J gene TRBJ2-2, with D unclear. The CDR3 consists of 15 residues. Looked up from germline, CDR1 is KGHSH and CDR2 is LQKENI. The ends were cut back, 5 bases at V and 0 bases at J, with 10 bases in the middle. The CDR3 DNA sequence: TGTGCCAGCTCAAGGGTCGAGGCGAACACCGGGGAGCTGTTTTTT. Translation gives CASSRVEANTGELFF. Combining the CDR3 with reference TRBV18 and TRBJ2-2 gives the whole variable domain NAGVMQNPRHLVRRRGQEARLRCSPMKGHSHVYWYRQLPEEGLKFMVYLQKENIIDESGMPKERFSAEFPKEGPSILRIQQVVRGDSAAYFCASSRVEANTGELFFGEGSRLTVL.